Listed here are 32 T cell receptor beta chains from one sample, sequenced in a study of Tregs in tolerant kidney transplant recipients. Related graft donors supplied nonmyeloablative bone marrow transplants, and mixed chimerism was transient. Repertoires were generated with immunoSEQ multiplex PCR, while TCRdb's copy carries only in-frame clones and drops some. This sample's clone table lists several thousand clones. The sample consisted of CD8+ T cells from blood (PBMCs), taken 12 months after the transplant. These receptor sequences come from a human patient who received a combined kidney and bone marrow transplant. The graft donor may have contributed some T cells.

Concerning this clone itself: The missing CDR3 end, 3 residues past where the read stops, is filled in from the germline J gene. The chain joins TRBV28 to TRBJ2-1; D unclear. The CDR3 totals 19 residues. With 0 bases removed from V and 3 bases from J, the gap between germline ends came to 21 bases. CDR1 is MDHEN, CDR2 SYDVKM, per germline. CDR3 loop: CASSLWPLGRAPNYNEQFF. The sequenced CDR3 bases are TGTGCCAGCAGTTTATGGCCCCTCGGTCGAGCTCCTAACTACAATGAG.

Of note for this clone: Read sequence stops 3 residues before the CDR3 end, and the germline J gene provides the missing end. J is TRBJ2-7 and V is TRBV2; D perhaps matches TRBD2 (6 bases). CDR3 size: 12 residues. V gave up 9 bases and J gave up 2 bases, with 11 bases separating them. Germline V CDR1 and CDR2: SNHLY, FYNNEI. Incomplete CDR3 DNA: TGTGCCAGTTTAGCGGCAGCCTACGAG. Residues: CASLAAAYE. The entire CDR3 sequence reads CASLAAAYEQYF. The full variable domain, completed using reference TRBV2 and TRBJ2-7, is EPEVTQTPSHQVTQMGQEVILRCVPISNHLYFYWYRQILGQKVEFLVSFYNNEISEKSEIFDDQFSVERPDGSNFTLKIRSTKLEDSAMYFCASLAAAYEQYFGPGTRLTVT.

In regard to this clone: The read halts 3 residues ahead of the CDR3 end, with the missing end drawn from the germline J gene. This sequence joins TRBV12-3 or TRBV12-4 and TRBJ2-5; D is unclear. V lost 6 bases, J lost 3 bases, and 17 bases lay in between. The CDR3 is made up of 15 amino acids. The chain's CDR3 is CASSNPISAEETQYF. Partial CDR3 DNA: TGTGCCAGCAGCAATCCCATAAGCGCCGAAGAGACC.

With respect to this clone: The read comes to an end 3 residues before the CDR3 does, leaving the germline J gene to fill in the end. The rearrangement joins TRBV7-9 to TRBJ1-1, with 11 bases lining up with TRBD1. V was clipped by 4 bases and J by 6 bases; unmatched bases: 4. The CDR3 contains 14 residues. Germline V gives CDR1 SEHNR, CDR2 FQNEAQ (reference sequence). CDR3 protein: CASSSWDRGAEAFF. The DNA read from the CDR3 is TGTGCCAGCAGCTCTTGGGACAGGGGGGCTGAA.

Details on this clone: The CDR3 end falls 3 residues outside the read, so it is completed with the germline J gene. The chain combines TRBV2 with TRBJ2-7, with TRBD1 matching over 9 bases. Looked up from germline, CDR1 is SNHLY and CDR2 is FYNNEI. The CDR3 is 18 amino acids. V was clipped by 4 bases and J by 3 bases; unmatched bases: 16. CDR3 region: CASSGDDPSGTGIYEQYF. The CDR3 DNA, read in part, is TGTGCCAGCAGTGGGGACGACCCCTCCGGGACAGGGATCTACGAG.

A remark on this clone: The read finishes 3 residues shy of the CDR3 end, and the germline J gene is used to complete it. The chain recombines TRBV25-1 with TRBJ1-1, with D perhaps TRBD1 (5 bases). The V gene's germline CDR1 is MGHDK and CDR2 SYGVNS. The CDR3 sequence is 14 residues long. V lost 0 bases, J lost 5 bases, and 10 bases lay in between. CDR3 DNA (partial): TGTGCCAGCAGTGAATATCAGGGATTTACTGAA. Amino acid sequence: CASSEYQGFTE. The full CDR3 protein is CASSEYQGFTEAFF.

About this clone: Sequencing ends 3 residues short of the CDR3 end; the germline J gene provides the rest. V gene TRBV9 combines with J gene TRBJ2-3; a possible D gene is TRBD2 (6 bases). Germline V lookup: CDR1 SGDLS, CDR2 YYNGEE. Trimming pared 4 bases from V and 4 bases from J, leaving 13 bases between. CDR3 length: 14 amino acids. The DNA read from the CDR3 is TGTGCCAGCAGCCCTCGGGGGTCCGCAGATACG. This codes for CASSPRGSADT. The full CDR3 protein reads CASSPRGSADTQYF.

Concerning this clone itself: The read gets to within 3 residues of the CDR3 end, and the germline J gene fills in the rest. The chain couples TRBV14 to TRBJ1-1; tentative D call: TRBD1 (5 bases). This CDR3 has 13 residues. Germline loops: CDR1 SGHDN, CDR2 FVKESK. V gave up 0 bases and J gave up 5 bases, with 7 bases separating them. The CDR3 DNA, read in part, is TGTGCCAGCAGCCAAGAACCAGGGACTGAA. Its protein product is CASSQEPGTE. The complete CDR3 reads CASSQEPGTEAFF.

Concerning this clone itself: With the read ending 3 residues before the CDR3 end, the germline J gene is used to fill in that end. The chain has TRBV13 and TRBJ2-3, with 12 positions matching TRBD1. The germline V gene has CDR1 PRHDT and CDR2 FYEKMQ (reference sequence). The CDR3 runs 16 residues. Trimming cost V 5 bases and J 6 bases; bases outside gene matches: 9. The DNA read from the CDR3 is TGTGCCAGCAGCCCCTCCGGGACAGGGGGCGTGGATACG. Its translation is CASSPSGTGGVDT. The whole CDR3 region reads CASSPSGTGGVDTQYF.

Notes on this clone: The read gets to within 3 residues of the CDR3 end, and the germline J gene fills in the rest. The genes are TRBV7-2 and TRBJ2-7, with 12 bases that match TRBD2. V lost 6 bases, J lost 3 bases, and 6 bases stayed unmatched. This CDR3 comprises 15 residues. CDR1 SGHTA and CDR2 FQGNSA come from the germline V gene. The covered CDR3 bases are TGTGCCAGCAGATCAGGACTAGCGGGACTCTACGAG. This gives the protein CASRSGLAGLYE. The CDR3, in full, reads CASRSGLAGLYEQYF. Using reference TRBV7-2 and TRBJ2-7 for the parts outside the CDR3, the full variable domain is GAGVSQSPSNKVTEKGKDVELRCDPISGHTALYWYRQSLGQGLEFLIYFQGNSAPDKSGLPSDRFSAERTGGSVSTLTIQRTQQEDSAVYLCASRSGLAGLYEQYFGPGTRLTVT.

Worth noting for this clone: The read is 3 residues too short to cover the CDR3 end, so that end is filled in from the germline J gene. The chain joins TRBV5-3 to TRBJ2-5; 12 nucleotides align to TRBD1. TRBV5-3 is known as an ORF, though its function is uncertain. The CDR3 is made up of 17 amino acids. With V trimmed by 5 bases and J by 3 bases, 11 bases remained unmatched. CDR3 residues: CARRARDRGLGEETQYF. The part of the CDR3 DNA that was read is TGTGCCAGAAGAGCCCGGGACAGGGGGCTAGGGGAAGAGACC.

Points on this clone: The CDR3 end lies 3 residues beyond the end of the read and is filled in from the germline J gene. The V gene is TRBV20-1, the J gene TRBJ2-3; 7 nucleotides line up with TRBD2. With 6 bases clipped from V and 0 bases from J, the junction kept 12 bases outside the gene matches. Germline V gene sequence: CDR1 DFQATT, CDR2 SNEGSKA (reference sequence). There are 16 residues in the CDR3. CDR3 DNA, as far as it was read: TGCAGTGCCCGGGGGAGGGCGTCTACGAGCACAGATACG. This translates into CSARGRASTSTDT. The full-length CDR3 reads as CSARGRASTSTDTQYF.

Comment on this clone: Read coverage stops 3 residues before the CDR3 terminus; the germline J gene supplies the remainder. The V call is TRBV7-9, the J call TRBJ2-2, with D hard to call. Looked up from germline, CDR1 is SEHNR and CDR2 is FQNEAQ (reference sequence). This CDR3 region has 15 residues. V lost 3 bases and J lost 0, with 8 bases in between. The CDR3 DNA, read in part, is TGTGCCAGCAGCTTCACACCCGCGAACACCGGGGAG. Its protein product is CASSFTPANTGE. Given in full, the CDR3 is CASSFTPANTGELFF.

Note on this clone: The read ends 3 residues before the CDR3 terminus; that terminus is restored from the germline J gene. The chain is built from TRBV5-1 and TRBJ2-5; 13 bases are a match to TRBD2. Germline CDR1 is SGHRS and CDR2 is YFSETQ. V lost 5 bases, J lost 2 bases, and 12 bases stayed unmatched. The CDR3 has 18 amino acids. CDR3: CASRPGLAGAHRQETQYF. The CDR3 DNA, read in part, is TGCGCCAGCAGGCCCGGACTAGCGGGAGCCCACCGACAAGAGACC.

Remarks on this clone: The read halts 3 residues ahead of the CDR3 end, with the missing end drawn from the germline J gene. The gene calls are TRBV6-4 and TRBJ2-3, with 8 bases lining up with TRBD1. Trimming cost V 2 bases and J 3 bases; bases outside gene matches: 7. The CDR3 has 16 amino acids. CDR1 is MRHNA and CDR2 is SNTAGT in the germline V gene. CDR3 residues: CASSDTQGAETDTQYF. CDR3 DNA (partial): TGTGCCAGCAGTGACACTCAGGGGGCAGAAACAGATACG.

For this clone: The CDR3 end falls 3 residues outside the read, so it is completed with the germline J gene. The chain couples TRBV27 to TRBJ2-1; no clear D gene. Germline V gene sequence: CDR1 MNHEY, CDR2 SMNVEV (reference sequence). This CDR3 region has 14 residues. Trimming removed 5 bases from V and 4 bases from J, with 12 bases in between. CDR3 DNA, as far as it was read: TGTGCCAGCAGTGAGGCAGGTGGTTACAATGAG. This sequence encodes CASSEAGGYNE. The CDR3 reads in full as CASSEAGGYNEQFF.

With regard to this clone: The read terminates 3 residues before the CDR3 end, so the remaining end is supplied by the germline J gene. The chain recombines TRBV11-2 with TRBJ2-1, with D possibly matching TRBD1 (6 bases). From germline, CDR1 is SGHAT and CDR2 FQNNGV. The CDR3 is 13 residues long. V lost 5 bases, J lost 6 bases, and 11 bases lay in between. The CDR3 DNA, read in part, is TGTGCCAGCAGCCATGGACAGTTCAATGAG. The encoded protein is CASSHGQFNE. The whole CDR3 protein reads CASSHGQFNEQFF.

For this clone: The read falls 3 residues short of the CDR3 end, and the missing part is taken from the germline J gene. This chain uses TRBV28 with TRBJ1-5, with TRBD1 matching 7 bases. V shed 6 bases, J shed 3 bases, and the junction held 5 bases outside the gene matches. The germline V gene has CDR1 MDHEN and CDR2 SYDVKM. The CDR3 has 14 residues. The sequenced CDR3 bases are TGTGCCAGCAGGATAGGGGGCTACAATCAGCCC. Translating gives CASRIGGYNQP. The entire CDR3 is CASRIGGYNQPQHF.

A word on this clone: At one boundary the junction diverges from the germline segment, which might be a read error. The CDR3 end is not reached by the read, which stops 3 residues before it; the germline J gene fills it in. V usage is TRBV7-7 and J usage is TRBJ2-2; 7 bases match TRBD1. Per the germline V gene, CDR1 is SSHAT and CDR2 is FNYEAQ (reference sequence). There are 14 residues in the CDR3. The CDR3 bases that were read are TGTGCTAGCAGCTTAAGACAGGGTACCGGGGAG. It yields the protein CASSLRQGTGE. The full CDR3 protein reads CASSLRQGTGELFF.

The CDR3 spells CSARDLTSGYEQYF. The CDR3 DNA, read in part, is TGCAGTGCTAGAGATTTGACTAGCGGATACGAG. V is TRBV20-1 and J is TRBJ2-7, with 9 bases lining up with TRBD2. From the germline J gene comes the end of the CDR3, since the read stops 3 residues before it. Per the germline V gene, CDR1 is DFQATT and CDR2 is SNEGSKA (reference sequence). J lost 4 bases, V lost 0 bases, and 4 bases had no gene match. The CDR3 covers 14 residues.

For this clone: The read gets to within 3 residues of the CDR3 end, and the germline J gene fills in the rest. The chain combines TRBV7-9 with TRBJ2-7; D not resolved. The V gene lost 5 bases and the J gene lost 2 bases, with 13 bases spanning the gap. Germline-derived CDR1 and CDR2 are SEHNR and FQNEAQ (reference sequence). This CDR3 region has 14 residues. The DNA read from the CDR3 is TGTGCCAGCAGCCCCACGGCTAGGCCCTACGAG. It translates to CASSPTARPYE. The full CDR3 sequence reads CASSPTARPYEQYF.

CDR3 DNA (partial): TGTGCCTGGACAGGATTTTTTGACACCGGGGAG. This sequence encodes CAWTGFFDTGE. The CDR3 reads in full as CAWTGFFDTGELFF. This chain connects TRBV30 to TRBJ2-2; D gene ambiguous. The sequenced fragment ends 3 residues before the CDR3 boundary, so the rest is inferred from the germline J gene. The germline V and J ends were trimmed by 4 bases and 3 bases, with 12 bases remaining between them. The CDR3 runs 14 residues. Germline assignment: CDR1 GTSNPN and CDR2 SVGIG (reference sequence). The full variable domain, completed using reference TRBV30 and TRBJ2-2, is SQTIHQWPATLVQPVGSPLSLECTVEGTSNPNLYWYRQAAGRGLQLLFYSVGIGQISSEVPQNLSASRPQDRQFILSSKKLLLSDSGFYLCAWTGFFDTGELFFGEGSRLTVL.

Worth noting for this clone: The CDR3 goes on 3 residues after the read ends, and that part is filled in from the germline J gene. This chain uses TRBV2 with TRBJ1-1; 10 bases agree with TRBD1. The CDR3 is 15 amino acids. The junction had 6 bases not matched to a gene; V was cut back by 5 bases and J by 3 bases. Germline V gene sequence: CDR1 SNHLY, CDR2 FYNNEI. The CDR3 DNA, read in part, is TGTGCCAGCAGTAGGGACAGGGGATCGGACACTGAA. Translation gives CASSRDRGSDTE. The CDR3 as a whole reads CASSRDRGSDTEAFF.

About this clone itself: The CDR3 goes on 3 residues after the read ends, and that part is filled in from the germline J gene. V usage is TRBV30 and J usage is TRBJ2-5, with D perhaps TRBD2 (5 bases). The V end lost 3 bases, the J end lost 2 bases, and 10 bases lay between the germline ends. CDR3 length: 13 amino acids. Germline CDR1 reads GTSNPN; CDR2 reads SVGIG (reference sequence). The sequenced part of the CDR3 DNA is TGTGCCTGGAGATCGAGCGGACAAGAGACC. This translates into CAWRSSGQET. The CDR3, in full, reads CAWRSSGQETQYF. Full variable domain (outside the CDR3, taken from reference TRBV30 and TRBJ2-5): SQTIHQWPATLVQPVGSPLSLECTVEGTSNPNLYWYRQAAGRGLQLLFYSVGIGQISSEVPQNLSASRPQDRQFILSSKKLLLSDSGFYLCAWRSSGQETQYFGPGTRLLVL.

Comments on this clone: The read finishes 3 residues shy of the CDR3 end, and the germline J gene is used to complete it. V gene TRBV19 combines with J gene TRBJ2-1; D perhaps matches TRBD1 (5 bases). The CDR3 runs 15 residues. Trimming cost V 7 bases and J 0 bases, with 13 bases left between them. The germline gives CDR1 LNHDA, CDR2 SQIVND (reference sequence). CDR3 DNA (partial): TGTGCCAGTATCGACCTACAGGCCTCCTACAATGAG. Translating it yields CASIDLQASYNE. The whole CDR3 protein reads CASIDLQASYNEQFF.

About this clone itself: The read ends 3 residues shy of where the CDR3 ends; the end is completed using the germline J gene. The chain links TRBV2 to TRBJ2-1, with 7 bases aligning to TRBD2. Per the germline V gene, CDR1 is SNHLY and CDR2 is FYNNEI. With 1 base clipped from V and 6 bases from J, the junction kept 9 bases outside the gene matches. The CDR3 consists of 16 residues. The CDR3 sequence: CASSEDGPSGANEQFF. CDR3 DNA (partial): TGTGCCAGCAGTGAAGATGGTCCTAGCGGAGCCAATGAG.

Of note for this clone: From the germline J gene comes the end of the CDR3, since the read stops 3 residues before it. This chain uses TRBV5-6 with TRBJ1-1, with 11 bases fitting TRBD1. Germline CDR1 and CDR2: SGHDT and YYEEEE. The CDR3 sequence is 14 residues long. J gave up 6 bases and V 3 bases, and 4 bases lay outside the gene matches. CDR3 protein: CASSWGQGGPEAFF. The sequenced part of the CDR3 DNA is TGTGCCAGCAGCTGGGGACAGGGGGGCCCTGAA.

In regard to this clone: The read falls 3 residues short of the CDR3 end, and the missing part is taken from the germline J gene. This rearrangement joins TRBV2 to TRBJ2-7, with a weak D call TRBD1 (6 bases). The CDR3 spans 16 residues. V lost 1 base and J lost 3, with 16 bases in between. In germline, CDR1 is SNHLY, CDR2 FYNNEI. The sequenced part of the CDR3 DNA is TGTGCCAGCAGTGAAGAGGTAACAGGGCGTAACTACGAG. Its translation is CASSEEVTGRNYE. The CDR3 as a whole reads CASSEEVTGRNYEQYF.

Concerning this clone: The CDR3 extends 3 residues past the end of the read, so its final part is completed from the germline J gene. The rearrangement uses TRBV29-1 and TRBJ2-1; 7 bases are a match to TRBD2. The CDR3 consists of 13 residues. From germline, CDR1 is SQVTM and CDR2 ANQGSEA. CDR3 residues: CSPRLADYNEQFF. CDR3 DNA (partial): TGCAGTCCGCGGCTAGCGGATTACAATGAG.

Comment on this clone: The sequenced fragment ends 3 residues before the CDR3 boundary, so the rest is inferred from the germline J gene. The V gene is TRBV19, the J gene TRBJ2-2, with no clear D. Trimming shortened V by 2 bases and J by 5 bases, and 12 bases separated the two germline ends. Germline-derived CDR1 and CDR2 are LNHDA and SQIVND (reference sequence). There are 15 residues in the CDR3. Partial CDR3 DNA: TGTGCCAGTAGTATATCCGGCGTCGGGACCGGGGAG. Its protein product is CASSISGVGTGE. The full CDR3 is CASSISGVGTGELFF.

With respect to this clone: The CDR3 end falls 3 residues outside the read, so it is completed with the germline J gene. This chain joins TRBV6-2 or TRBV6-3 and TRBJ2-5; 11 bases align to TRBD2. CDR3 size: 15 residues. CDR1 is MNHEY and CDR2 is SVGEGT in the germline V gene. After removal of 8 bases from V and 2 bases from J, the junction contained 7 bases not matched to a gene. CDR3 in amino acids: CASRPLAGVQETQYF. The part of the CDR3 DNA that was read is TGTGCCAGCCGACCACTAGCGGGAGTTCAAGAGACC.

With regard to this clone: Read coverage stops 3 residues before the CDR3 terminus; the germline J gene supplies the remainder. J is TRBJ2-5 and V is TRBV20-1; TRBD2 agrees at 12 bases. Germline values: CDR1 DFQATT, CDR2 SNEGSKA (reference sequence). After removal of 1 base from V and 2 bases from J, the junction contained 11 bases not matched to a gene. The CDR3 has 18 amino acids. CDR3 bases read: TGCAGTGCTAGAGTTACGACTAGCGGGAGAAGACTGCAAGAGACC. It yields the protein CSARVTTSGRRLQET. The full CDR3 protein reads CSARVTTSGRRLQETQYF.